These 25 T cell receptor beta chains were all obtained from the same sample, sequenced in a study of blood T cell repertoires in COVID-19. Clones were sequenced by immunoSEQ multiplex PCR, and TCRdb holds only the in-frame ones, with some missing. In the table there are 250,000 or so clones, more than 75% of which are singletons. Sequenced material: peripheral blood. The source of these receptors is a middle-aged woman who had recovered from COVID-19.

V gene TRBV5-6 combines with J gene TRBJ1-1; 9 bases map to TRBD1. Trimming took 1 base from V and 11 from J; bases not matched to a gene: 12. Germline V CDR1 and CDR2: SGHDT, YYEEEE. This CDR3 spans 15 amino acids. CDR3 amino acids: CASSLSLVTGGWAFF. CDR3 nucleotide sequence: TGTGCCAGCAGCTTGTCGTTGGTGACAGGGGGTTGGGCTTTCTTT. Together with reference TRBV5-6 and TRBJ1-1, the CDR3 gives the full variable domain: DAGVTQSPTHLIKTRGQQVTLRCSPKSGHDTVSWYQQALGQGPQFIFQYYEEEERQRGNFPDRFSGHQFPNYSSELNVNALLLGDSALYLCASSLSLVTGGWAFFGQGTRLTVV.

This chain connects TRBV24-1 to TRBJ2-7, with 7 nucleotides matching TRBD1. Trimming removed 9 bases from V and 3 bases from J; junction bases left unmatched: 4. Per germline, CDR1 KGHDR and CDR2 SFDVKD. The CDR3 extends over 12 amino acids. The CDR3 nucleotides are TGTGCCACCGCTCGGGACAGCTACGAGCAGTACTTC. Protein product: CATARDSYEQYF.

This chain links TRBV3-1 (or the pseudogene TRBV3-2) with TRBJ1-2; TRBD1 matches at 8 bases. Per the germline V gene, CDR1 is LGHDT and CDR2 is YNNKEL (reference sequence). V was pared by 4 bases and J by 5 bases, with 9 bases of the junction left unmatched. This CDR3 has 15 amino acids. The CDR3 nucleotides are TGTGCCAGCAGCCGACCAGGGGGCGCCGGGTATGGCTACACCTTC. Amino acids: CASSRPGGAGYGYTF.

J is TRBJ2-4 and V is TRBV3-1 (or the pseudogene TRBV3-2); 11 bases are a match to TRBD1. CDR1 is LGHDT and CDR2 is YNNKEL in the germline V gene (reference sequence). After removal of 4 bases from V and 8 bases from J, the junction contained 7 bases not matched to a gene. The CDR3 loop spans 15 amino acids. For the CDR3, the DNA is TGTGCCAGCAGCCCACCGGGGACAGGGGGGGACATTCAGTACTTC. This codes for CASSPPGTGGDIQYF.

The V call is TRBV6-2 or TRBV6-3, the J call TRBJ2-1, with unresolved D. The V gene's germline CDR1 is MNHEY and CDR2 SVGEGT. Deletions cut 5 bases from V and 5 bases from J, with 7 bases between. This CDR3 region has 12 residues. CDR3 in amino acids: CASSHSNNEQFF. As DNA, the CDR3 is TGTGCCAGCAGTCACAGCAACAATGAGCAGTTCTTC.

The V call is TRBV12-3 or TRBV12-4, the J call TRBJ1-1; D is perhaps TRBD1 (6 bases). This CDR3 region has 13 residues. V lost 6 bases and J lost 9, with 17 bases in between. The CDR3: CASRNQGLDQAFF. CDR3 sequence (DNA): TGTGCCAGCAGGAACCAGGGGCTGGATCAAGCTTTCTTT.

The CDR3 coding sequence is TGTGCCAGCAGCCAAGTGGCGGGGGCCTACAATGAGCAGTTCTTC. Protein: CASSQVAGAYNEQFF. The chain has TRBV3-1 (or the pseudogene TRBV3-2) and TRBJ2-1, with 7 bases that match TRBD2. CDR3 length: 15 amino acids. V lost 1 base to trimming and J lost 2 bases; unmatched junction nucleotides: 2. Germline V gene sequence: CDR1 LGHDT, CDR2 YNNKEL (reference sequence).

The V gene is TRBV15, the J gene TRBJ1-2; maybe TRBD1 (5 bases). The ends were cut back, 0 bases at V and 7 bases at J, with 15 bases in the middle. Germline V gene data show CDR1 as LNHNV and CDR2 as YYDKDF (reference sequence). The CDR3 contains 15 residues. CDR3 sequence: CATSRDLGGKRGYTF. Written as DNA, the CDR3 is TGTGCCACCAGCAGAGATCTCGGGGGGAAACGTGGCTACACCTTC.

The chain carries TRBV14 and TRBJ2-7, with a tentative D call TRBD2 (5 bases). This CDR3 has 18 residues. V shed 0 bases and J shed 2 bases, with 20 bases lying between them. Looked up from germline, CDR1 is SGHDN and CDR2 is FVKESK. The CDR3 DNA reads TGTGCCAGCAGCCAAGATGCAGGAGCGGCCTGGTCCGCCTACGAGCAGTACTTC. Translation gives CASSQDAGAAWSAYEQYF.

The chain carries TRBV6-1 and TRBJ2-1, with D unresolved. The V and J ends lost 0 bases and 2 bases respectively, with 11 bases between them. Germline V gene data show CDR1 as MNHNS and CDR2 as SASEGT. The length of the CDR3 is 16 residues. For the CDR3, the DNA is TGTGCCAGCAGTGAAGCCGGCGGCGCCCCCTACAATGAGCAGTTCTTC. Protein sequence: CASSEAGGAPYNEQFF.

The sample holds a few counts of this clone. The CDR3 here is CAWTPGLAGGIHEQYF. CDR3 in DNA: TGTGCCTGGACCCCGGGTCTAGCGGGAGGGATCCACGAGCAGTACTTC. The genes are TRBV30 and TRBJ2-7; 12 bases fit TRBD2. Germline V gene data show CDR1 as GTSNPN and CDR2 as SVGIG (reference sequence). With V trimmed by 4 bases and J by 5 bases, 12 bases remained unmatched. This CDR3 is built from 16 residues.

This sequence joins TRBV11-3 and TRBJ2-5; 8 nucleotides align to TRBD2. The CDR3 is made up of 14 amino acids. Germline V gene lookup returns CDR1 SGHNT and CDR2 YENEEA. The ends lost 5 bases at V and 9 bases at J; junction bases unmatched: 11. DNA for the CDR3: TGTGCCAGCAGCCCGGGACTAGGGGGGAGGCCCCAGTACTTC. Encoded protein: CASSPGLGGRPQYF.

This sequence joins TRBV5-6 and TRBJ2-7, with D possibly matching TRBD2 (7 bases). This CDR3 spans 16 amino acids. V was trimmed by 4 bases and J by 4 bases, leaving 21 bases between them. Germline V gene sequence: CDR1 SGHDT, CDR2 YYEEEE. Here the CDR3 DNA reads TGTGCCAGCAGCACCGGGGGGCCCTCCCGGGAGTACGAGCAGTACGTC. Encoded protein: CASSTGGPSREYEQYV.

The genes are TRBV6-1 and TRBJ2-1; TRBD1 is a possible D gene (5 bases). The V and J ends lost 2 bases and 5 bases respectively, with 13 bases between them. The CDR3 is made up of 15 amino acids. CDR1 and CDR2 from the germline V gene are MNHNS and SASEGT. The CDR3 here is CASSEIGAQDNEQFF. The CDR3 DNA follows: TGTGCCAGCAGTGAAATAGGGGCGCAGGACAATGAGCAGTTCTTC.

This clone has a single count. CDR3 DNA sequence: TGTGCCAGCAGTTTAGCCCCCCGCTGGCGGGAGGGCAGGGATGAGCAGTTCTTC. This encodes CASSLAPRWREGRDEQFF. The chain couples TRBV28 to TRBJ2-1, with 9 bases lining up with TRBD2. V lost 2 bases, J lost 8 bases, and 16 bases stayed unmatched. CDR1 is MDHEN, CDR2 SYDVKM, per germline. This CDR3 spans 18 amino acids.

As for this clone: One end of the junction does not line up with germline, which may come from a read error. V and J are TRBV7-7 and TRBJ2-2, with 7 bases matching TRBD1. The germline V gene has CDR1 SSHAT and CDR2 FNYEAQ (reference sequence). The CDR3 extends over 15 amino acids. The CDR3 loop reads CASSLGGWDTGELFF. The CDR3 DNA is TGTGCTAGCAGCTTAGGGGGCTGGGACACCGGGGAGCTGTTTTTT.

This chain joins TRBV21-1 and TRBJ1-2; no check of the table's D call, TRBD1, against the DNA was made. TRBV21-1 is annotated as a pseudogene. The CDR3 contains 14 residues. Written as DNA, the CDR3 is TGTGCCAGACATACGGGGGACAGGGGTCTTCGCTACACCTTC. Translation: CARHTGDRGLRYTF.

In its sample, this clone was seen many times. The V gene is TRBV19, the J gene TRBJ2-7, with unresolved D. This CDR3 comprises 16 residues. The V gene lost 1 base and the J gene lost 2 bases, with 15 bases spanning the gap. Germline-derived CDR1 and CDR2 are LNHDA and SQIVND (reference sequence). The CDR3 DNA is TGTGCCAGTAGTATAGGGGCCGGCCTTCCCCCCTACGAGCAGTACTTC. It specifies CASSIGAGLPPYEQYF.

The chain employs TRBV2 and TRBJ1-2, with a weak D call TRBD1 (5 bases). Trimming removed 1 base from V and 0 bases from J, with 12 bases in between. The V gene's germline CDR1 is SNHLY and CDR2 FYNNEI. The CDR3 contains 16 residues. CDR3 nucleotides: TGTGCCAGCAGTGAAGGTCAGGGCCTTACTAACTATGGCTACACCTTC. This codes for CASSEGQGLTNYGYTF.

The V and J genes are TRBV9 and TRBJ2-3, with TRBD2 matching 9 bases. Germline V gene data show CDR1 as SGDLS and CDR2 as YYNGEE. The CDR3 is 16 amino acids. Trimming at V came to 0 bases and at J to 4 bases, leaving 6 bases not matched to a gene. The CDR3 is CASSVGAGGAPDTQYF. DNA of the CDR3: TGTGCCAGCAGCGTAGGGGCGGGAGGGGCCCCAGATACGCAGTATTTT. Filled out from reference TRBV9 and TRBJ2-3, the complete variable domain reads DSGVTQTPKHLITATGQRVTLRCSPRSGDLSVYWYQQSLDQGLQFLIQYYNGEERAKGNILERFSAQQFPDLHSELNLSSLELGDSALYFCASSVGAGGAPDTQYFGPGTRLTVL.

This chain uses TRBV4-1 with TRBJ1-1; 8 nucleotides match TRBD1. The J segment lost 2 bases and the V segment lost 6 bases, leaving 8 bases of the junction unmatched. The CDR3 is 15 amino acids. The germline gives CDR1 MGHRA, CDR2 YSYEKL. CDR3 loop: CASRPEQGVNTEAFF. The CDR3 DNA reads as TGCGCCAGCAGACCCGAACAGGGGGTAAACACTGAAGCTTTCTTT.

In nucleotides, the CDR3 is TGTGCCAGCAGCTTGGGGGGGCGCGAGCAGTACTTC. It translates to CASSLGGREQYF. This chain links TRBV7-3 with TRBJ2-7, with D perhaps matching TRBD2 (7 bases). The length of the CDR3 is 12 residues. The germline V gene has CDR1 SGHTA and CDR2 FQGTGA. V dropped 3 bases and J dropped 6 bases, with 9 bases sitting between them.

This sequence joins TRBV9 and TRBJ2-3; a possible D gene is TRBD1 (7 bases). Per germline, CDR1 SGDLS and CDR2 YYNGEE. The CDR3 loop spans 13 amino acids. With 6 bases removed from V and 4 bases from J, the gap between germline ends came to 12 bases. CDR3 DNA: TGTGCCAGCACCAGGGGGAGGTCAGATACGCAGTATTTT. This sequence encodes CASTRGRSDTQYF.

V and J are TRBV29-1 and TRBJ1-4; no clear D. Per the germline V gene, CDR1 is SQVTM and CDR2 is ANQGSEA. There are 13 residues in the CDR3. With 6 bases removed from V and 1 base from J, the gap between germline ends came to 9 bases. CDR3 in DNA: TGCAGCGTCGCGGCCAGAACTAATGAAAAACTGTTTTTT. Its protein product is CSVAARTNEKLFF.

The chain has TRBV4-3 and TRBJ1-2; no definite D call. CDR1 and CDR2 (germline): LGHNA, YSLEER. The CDR3 runs 14 residues. V was pared by 1 base and J by 4 bases, with 10 bases between. As DNA, the CDR3 is TGCGCCAGCAGCCAAGGTGTCCAACTCTATGGCTACACCTTC. Amino acids: CASSQGVQLYGYTF.